This T cell receptor beta chain originates from a study of monozygotic twins with inflammatory bowel disease. Study outcomes and limitations: The study supported no single strong signal or clonotype linked to IBD. IBD patients showed reduced TCRbeta diversity (inverse Simpson) versus healthy co-twins.

Researchers ran eight separate cDNA reactions for each sample. TCRdb reprocessed the 5' RACE reads and stores each CDR3 protein as one record, lacking DNA. The sample table sets out 140,000 to 150,000 distinct CDR3 sequences. No T cells were sorted before total RNA was taken from whole blood. As regards this clonotype: Its target is not known.

This CDR3 comprises 12 residues. Germline V CDR1 and CDR2: LNHDA, SQIVND (reference sequence). This TCR derives from a human donor with ulcerative colitis or Crohn's disease, or a healthy co-twin of an affected twin (not recorded which). This chain links TRBV19 with TRBJ2-1. Sequenced material: blood. CDR3 sequence reads: CASSNTINEQFF. The full variable domain, rest sourced from reference TRBV19 and TRBJ2-1, is DGGITQSPKYLFRKEGQNVTLSCEQNLNHDAMYWYRQDPGQGLRLIYYSQIVNDFQKGDIAEGYSVSREKKESFPLTVTSAQKNPTAFYLCASSNTINEQFFGPGTRLTVL.